What follows are 28 T cell receptor beta chains derived from one specimen sequenced in a study of regulatory T cells in long-lasting Graves disease. Researchers made TCR beta libraries by using iRepertoire HTBI primers and running Arm-PCR on CDR3 regions. One entry per CDR3 protein results from TCRdb running MiXCR on the multiplex PCR reads. The data show fewer than 400,000 distinct CDR3 sequences, with about a fifth seen just once and 20% held by the top ten. Regarding time point: persistent/refractory GD, antithyroid drugs over 5 years with positive TRAb. Making the TCR library involved RNA that had been extracted from PBMCs. The specimen was peripheral blood mononuclear cells (PBMCs), collected when the disease was refractory, from a patient treated with antithyroid drugs. These receptors all come from a female donor with Graves disease.

This clonotype appeared many times. Written as DNA, the CDR3 is TGTGCCAGCAGTTTAGCGAAACGGTCGGGACAGCCCCAGCATTTT. Translation: CASSLAKRSGQPQHF. The chain couples TRBV12-3 or TRBV12-4 to TRBJ1-5; D not certain. The CDR3 covers 15 residues. With 0 bases removed from V and 7 bases from J, the gap between germline ends came to 13 bases.

The sample holds many counts of this clonotype. V is TRBV28 and J is TRBJ1-2; D gene ambiguous. Trimming pared 6 bases from V and 1 base from J, leaving 3 bases between. The CDR3 contains 11 residues. CDR1 and CDR2 from the germline V gene are MDHEN and SYDVKM. The CDR3 DNA follows: TGTGCCAGCAGAAATAACTATGGCTACACCTTC. Encoded protein: CASRNNYGYTF.

In its sample, this clonotype was seen a few times. This chain joins TRBV7-3 and TRBJ2-4; D is unclear. Trimming cost V 2 bases and J 6 bases, with 14 bases left between them. This CDR3 is built from 15 residues. The germline V gene has CDR1 SGHTA and CDR2 FQGTGA. The CDR3 DNA sequence: TGTGCCAGCAGCTTAGAAGTTGGCCCCGGAAACATTCAGTACTTC. It specifies CASSLEVGPGNIQYF.

This clonotype was detected many times. This sequence joins TRBV27 and TRBJ1-1; tentative D call: TRBD1 (5 bases). CDR1 is MNHEY, CDR2 SMNVEV, per germline (reference sequence). This CDR3 region has 15 residues. V lost 3 bases and J 0 bases, leaving 11 bases between the germline ends. CDR3: CASSFGGIMNTEAFF. The CDR3 DNA sequence: TGTGCCAGCAGTTTCGGGGGGATCATGAACACTGAAGCTTTCTTT.

This clonotype was detected many times. The chain links TRBV11-2 to TRBJ2-7; 8 bases map to TRBD1. Germline V gene data show CDR1 as SGHAT and CDR2 as FQNNGV. The CDR3 covers 19 residues. V was pared by 1 base and J by 4 bases, with 18 bases of the junction left unmatched. CDR3 DNA: TGTGCCAGCAGCTTAGCGGGGGTCCCTGGAGGACAGGGTGGGTACGAGCAGTACTTC. This sequence encodes CASSLAGVPGGQGGYEQYF.

This clonotype was seen many times. This chain connects TRBV2 to TRBJ1-2; D gene unclear. The CDR3 totals 14 residues. Germline V gene sequence: CDR1 SNHLY, CDR2 FYNNEI. Trimming left V 6 bases short and J 4 bases short, with 15 bases between. The CDR3 here is CASSTSLGSYGYTF. The CDR3 DNA follows: TGTGCCAGCAGCACCTCTCTGGGGAGCTATGGCTACACCTTC.

The CDR3 DNA reads as TGTGCCAGCAGCCGGAAATTCAATGAAAAACTGTTTTTT. It yields the protein CASSRKFNEKLFF. The chain has TRBV3-1 and TRBJ1-4; the D is unclear. Germline CDR1 and CDR2: LGHDT and YNNKEL (reference sequence). Trimming removed 4 bases from V and 5 bases from J, with 8 bases in between. The CDR3 sequence is 13 residues long.

Many counts were recorded for this clonotype. The rearrangement links TRBV2 to TRBJ2-7; the D gene is possibly TRBD2 (6 bases). This CDR3 has 12 residues. Germline-derived CDR1 and CDR2 are SNHLY and FYNNEI. Trimming stripped 6 bases from V and 4 bases from J, with 10 bases between. CDR3 DNA: TGTGCCAGCAGGGGACTTCTTTACGAGCAGTACTTC. Its translation is CASRGLLYEQYF. Full variable domain (rest looked up from reference TRBV2 and TRBJ2-7): EPEVTQTPSHQVTQMGQEVILRCVPISNHLYFYWYRQILGQKVEFLVSFYNNEISEKSEIFDDQFSVERPDGSNFTLKIRSTKLEDSAMYFCASRGLLYEQYFGPGTRLTVT.

Comment on this clonotype: The junction shows a germline mismatch at one end, possibly a read error. The V call is TRBV7-2, the J call TRBJ2-7; 8 bases are a match to TRBD1. CDR1 is SGHTA, CDR2 FQGNSA, per germline. The CDR3 is 12 amino acids. DNA of the CDR3: TGTGCCAGCAGCTTAAAACAGGGGGAGCGGTACTTC. It specifies CASSLKQGERYF.

The sample holds many counts of this clonotype. The chain joins TRBV12-3 or TRBV12-4 to TRBJ2-2; tentative D call: TRBD1 (5 bases). The CDR3 is 14 residues long. CDR3 residues: CANRAGMGTGELFF. In DNA form, the CDR3 reads TGTGCGAACCGGGCAGGGATGGGGACCGGGGAGCTGTTTTTT.

This clonotype was seen a single time. The rearrangement joins TRBV28 to TRBJ1-6; D might be TRBD1 (5 bases). CDR1 MDHEN and CDR2 SYDVKM come from the germline V gene. The CDR3 has 14 residues. Trimming took 6 bases from V and 7 from J, leaving 13 bases between them. In DNA, the CDR3 is TGTGCCAGCAGCGGAGGGCCAGGGAATTCACCCCTCCACTTT. Translated: CASSGGPGNSPLHF.

This sequence joins TRBV5-1 and TRBJ2-7, with no clear D. The CDR3 covers 14 residues. Between the trimmed V and J ends, which lost 0 bases and 3 bases, there was a span of 10 bases. Germline CDR1 reads SGHRS; CDR2 reads YFSETQ. DNA for the CDR3: TGCGCCAGCAGCTTGGCCCACAGAGACTACGAGCAGTACTTC. Amino acids: CASSLAHRDYEQYF.

This sequence joins TRBV20-1 and TRBJ2-7; TRBD2 is a possible D gene (5 bases). The CDR3 consists of 11 residues. From germline, CDR1 is DFQATT and CDR2 SNEGSKA (reference sequence). V gave up 2 bases and J gave up 6 bases, with 8 bases separating them. CDR3 amino acids: CSARRGSEQYF. The DNA for the CDR3 is TGCAGTGCTAGACGGGGAAGCGAGCAGTACTTC.

Concerning this clonotype: One base away lies a much larger clone, so this may be a sequencing read error. The chain is built from TRBV11-1 and TRBJ1-1; D is perhaps TRBD1 (5 bases). The germline V gene encodes CDR1 SGHAT and CDR2 FQDESV (reference sequence). This CDR3 is 15 amino acids long. The CDR3 coding sequence is TGTGCCAGCAGCTTAAGGGACGCGGGGAACGCTGAAGCTTTCTTT. Its translation: CASSLRDAGNAEAFF.

In this sample, this clonotype turned up many times. The chain carries TRBV3-1 and TRBJ2-7, with TRBD1 identical over 7 bases. The CDR3 consists of 14 residues. The ends lost 3 bases at V and 3 bases at J; junction bases unmatched: 5. CDR1 LGHDT and CDR2 YNNKEL come from the germline V gene (reference sequence). The CDR3 coding sequence is TGTGCCAGCAGCCATTGGGACAGTCTCTACGAGCAGTACTTC. As protein: CASSHWDSLYEQYF.

This sequence joins TRBV7-8 and TRBJ1-6; maybe TRBD1 (6 bases). The CDR3 has 15 residues. CDR1 and CDR2 from the germline V gene are SGHVS and FQNEAQ. The V and J ends lost 6 bases and 8 bases respectively, with 17 bases between them. CDR3 DNA: TGTGCCAGCAGACCTCTAAGGGGGACGGATTCACCCCTCCACTTT. It is translated as CASRPLRGTDSPLHF.

In this sample, this clonotype turned up many times. The genes are TRBV28 and TRBJ2-7; D may be TRBD1 (6 bases). Germline-derived CDR1 and CDR2 are MDHEN and SYDVKM. CDR3 length: 14 amino acids. V lost 7 bases and J lost 2, with 15 bases in between. In DNA form, the CDR3 reads TGTGCCAGCAAATTCAGGGGTCTAGCCTACGAGCAGTACTTC. This translates into CASKFRGLAYEQYF.

This chain uses TRBV2 with TRBJ2-2; 9 bases are a match to TRBD1. There are 16 residues in the CDR3. V was clipped by 6 bases and J by 6 bases; unmatched bases: 11. The germline CDR1 and CDR2 sequences are SNHLY and FYNNEI. CDR3 sequence reads: CASRAGTGSRAGELFF. In DNA, the CDR3 is TGTGCCAGCAGAGCCGGGACAGGGTCGCGTGCCGGGGAGCTGTTTTTT.

This clonotype appeared many times. The chain is built from TRBV7-2 and TRBJ2-5, with TRBD1 matching 7 bases. V shed 4 bases and J 4 bases; nucleotides not matched to a gene: 15. This CDR3 has 17 residues. In germline, CDR1 is SGHTA, CDR2 FQGNSA. The DNA of the CDR3 is TGTGCCAGCAGCTCCCAAACTAGACAGGGATGGGGAGAGACCCAGTACTTC. Its translation is CASSSQTRQGWGETQYF.

This clonotype appeared a few times. The genes are TRBV18 and TRBJ1-1, with D unclear. The germline V gene has CDR1 KGHSH and CDR2 LQKENI. V lost 4 bases, J lost 1 base, and 16 bases lay in between. CDR3 length: 16 residues. The CDR3 here is CASSLTDGTSNTEAFF. The DNA of the CDR3 is TGTGCCAGCTCACTAACGGACGGAACTTCGAACACTGAAGCTTTCTTT.

This clonotype has just a few counts. The chain has TRBV12-3 or TRBV12-4 and TRBJ2-2; D is undetermined. This CDR3 contains 12 residues. V was trimmed by 5 bases and J by 6 bases, leaving 7 bases between them. The CDR3: CASSIDAGELFF. CDR3 DNA: TGTGCCAGCAGTATAGACGCCGGGGAGCTGTTTTTT.

This clonotype has ten or more counts. The rearrangement joins TRBV28 to TRBJ1-1; no clear D gene. The ends were cut back, 7 bases at V and 0 bases at J, with 12 bases in the middle. Germline CDR1 MDHEN, CDR2 SYDVKM. CDR3 length: 14 residues. As DNA, the CDR3 is TGTGCCAGCATAGGTTACAAACTGAACACTGAAGCTTTCTTT. It codes for CASIGYKLNTEAFF.

This clonotype was seen a handful of times. The chain carries TRBV6-5 and TRBJ1-1; D call uncertain. Deletions cut 2 bases from V and 5 bases from J, with 12 bases between. CDR1 and CDR2 from the germline V gene are MNHEY and SVGAGI. This CDR3 contains 14 residues. The DNA of the CDR3 is TGTGCCAGCAGTTACAGTCTTCAAGGGACTGAAGCTTTCTTT. Protein sequence: CASSYSLQGTEAFF.

The chain links TRBV10-3 to TRBJ2-2; D not certain. This CDR3 spans 18 amino acids. Germline CDR1 and CDR2: ENHRY and SYGVKD. The V end lost 4 bases, the J end lost 4 bases, and 22 bases lay between the germline ends. CDR3 loop: CAISVLFLDVSRTGELFF. As DNA, the CDR3 is TGTGCCATCAGTGTTCTTTTCTTGGATGTTAGCCGCACCGGGGAGCTGTTTTTT.

On this clonotype: This may arise from a read error, as a much more abundant clone is one base away. The CDR3 DNA reads as TGTGCCAGCAGTTTAGCGCTTATAGCCCTTGGCTACACCTTC. Translation gives CASSLALIALGYTF. This sequence joins TRBV12-3 or TRBV12-4 and TRBJ1-2; no clear D. V gave up 0 bases and J gave up 7 bases, with 12 bases separating them. The CDR3 sequence is 14 residues long.

This clonotype has more than one count but fewer than ten. The V call is TRBV5-1, the J call TRBJ1-4; 9 nucleotides match TRBD1. Germline V gene data show CDR1 as SGHRS and CDR2 as YFSETQ. The junction had 15 bases not matched to a gene; V was cut back by 7 bases and J by 8 bases. This CDR3 spans 16 amino acids. CDR3: CASRLEQGARMEKLFF. DNA for the CDR3: TGCGCCAGCCGTCTTGAACAGGGGGCGCGGATGGAAAAACTGTTTTTT. The full variable domain, in which reference TRBV5-1 and TRBJ1-4 provide the parts outside the CDR3, is KAGVTQTPRYLIKTRGQQVTLSCSPISGHRSVSWYQQTPGQGLQFLFEYFSETQRNKGNFPGRFSGRQFSNSRSEMNVSTLELGDSALYLCASRLEQGARMEKLFFGSGTQLSVL.

This clonotype was detected many times. The chain joins TRBV27 to TRBJ2-7; 7 positions agree with TRBD2. The V segment lost 7 bases and the J segment 2 bases; nucleotides outside the gene matches: 8. Germline V gene data show CDR1 as MNHEY and CDR2 as SMNVEV (reference sequence). This CDR3 region has 14 residues. The CDR3 spells CASTSVLAPYEQYF. CDR3 DNA: TGTGCCAGCACGTCCGTACTAGCGCCCTACGAGCAGTACTTC.

This clonotype has at least ten counts. The chain is built from TRBV11-2 and TRBJ2-5, with D unresolved. This CDR3 spans 18 amino acids. The V end was cut by 1 base, the J end by 2 bases, with 20 bases between. CDR1 and CDR2 from the germline V gene are SGHAT and FQNNGV. Written as DNA, the CDR3 is TGTGCCAGCAGCTTAGGAACTCGCTTAAGGCGCGGACAAGAGACCCAGTACTTC. This gives the protein CASSLGTRLRRGQETQYF.